Included here is one TCR beta chain sequence, with context. Clones were read by immunoSEQ multiplex PCR, and TCRdb kept only the in-frame ones, dropping some. This sample yields 900,000 to 1,200,000 clones, of which 78% are seen a single time; 0.55% to 0.7% belongs to the top ten. The data are from a study of shared clonotypes between healthy human individuals. The material sequenced was memory CD4+ T cells from PBMCs. Subset of the sample: CD45RA-negative fraction. The TCR sequence derives from a man aged 18 to 35 in good health. Some clones in this sample may be carry-over from other donors' samples.

The CDR3 nucleotides are TGTGCCAGCAGCTTAGGTCCCACCCCATATACGCAGTATTTT. As protein: CASSLGPTPYTQYF. The rearrangement uses TRBV7-9 and TRBJ2-3; D remains unclear. V lost 1 base and J lost 7, with 12 bases in between. The CDR3 sequence is 14 residues long. CDR1 SEHNR and CDR2 FQNEAQ come from the germline V gene (reference sequence). Based on the CDR3 plus reference TRBV7-9 and TRBJ2-3, the full variable domain is DTGVSQNPRHKITKRGQNVTFRCDPISEHNRLYWYRQTLGQGPEFLTYFQNEAQLEKSRLLSDRFSAERPKGSFSTLEIQRTEQGDSAMYLCASSLGPTPYTQYFGPGTRLTVL.